Each of the 23 T cell receptor beta chains below was sequenced from the same sample in a study of T cells after posttransplantation cyclophosphamide. The repertoire was sequenced with immunoSEQ multiplex PCR; TCRdb's copy has only in-frame clones and lacks some. Of approximately 47,000 clones listed, about 90% are singletons. The material sequenced was PBMCs. The receptors shown here come from a woman aged 50 to 65 in good health and a related stem cell transplant donor.

The V gene is TRBV28, the J gene TRBJ2-1; D possibly corresponds to TRBD2 (6 bases). CDR1 is MDHEN and CDR2 is SYDVKM in the germline V gene. V lost 6 bases and J 5 bases, leaving 17 bases between the germline ends. This CDR3 spans 15 amino acids. CDR3 coding DNA: TGTGCCAGCAGCATGGGGGGTAGGGTCAACAATGAGCAGTTCTTC. Its translation: CASSMGGRVNNEQFF.

The chain couples TRBV13 to TRBJ2-7; 7 bases line up with TRBD1. Germline V gene lookup returns CDR1 PRHDT and CDR2 FYEKMQ (reference sequence). J gave up 5 bases and V 3 bases, and 1 base lay outside the gene matches. CDR3 length: 12 residues. CDR3 DNA sequence: TGTGCCAGCAGCTTGACAGGGAACGAGCAGTACTTC. Its translation: CASSLTGNEQYF.

The chain is built from TRBV19 and TRBJ1-1; TRBD1 agrees at 9 bases. The CDR3 contains 13 residues. Germline CDR1 and CDR2: LNHDA and SQIVND (reference sequence). The trim removed 11 bases at V and 0 bases at J, leaving 4 bases unmatched. The CDR3 coding sequence is TGTGCCTGTCGGACAGGGGTGAACACTGAAGCTTTCTTT. It specifies CACRTGVNTEAFF.

This sequence joins TRBV2 and TRBJ1-3; weak D call: TRBD1 (6 bases). The CDR3 covers 16 residues. CDR1 SNHLY and CDR2 FYNNEI come from the germline V gene. V was pared by 5 bases and J by 0 bases, with 14 bases between. The CDR3 DNA reads TGTGCCAGCAGTCAGAACAGGGCTGCCTCTGGAAACACCATATATTTT. Translation: CASSQNRAASGNTIYF. Supplemented by reference TRBV2 and TRBJ1-3, the full variable domain reads EPEVTQTPSHQVTQMGQEVILRCVPISNHLYFYWYRQILGQKVEFLVSFYNNEISEKSEIFDDQFSVERPDGSNFTLKIRSTKLEDSAMYFCASSQNRAASGNTIYFGEGSWLTVV.

The chain is built from TRBV6-5 and TRBJ1-1; D is ambiguous. This CDR3 has 14 amino acids. The V gene's germline CDR1 is MNHEY and CDR2 SVGAGI. V lost 0 bases and J lost 5, with 10 bases in between. The CDR3 sequence is CASSYSTGDTEAFF. The DNA for the CDR3 is TGTGCCAGCAGTTACTCGACCGGAGATACTGAAGCTTTCTTT.

The chain couples TRBV5-1 to TRBJ1-2; TRBD1 matches at 9 bases. Germline V lookup: CDR1 SGHRS, CDR2 YFSETQ. The V gene end was trimmed by 0 bases and the J gene end by 2 bases; junction bases not matched to a gene: 5. The CDR3 covers 16 residues. The CDR3 sequence is CASSLEDGTGNYGYTF. CDR3 bases: TGCGCCAGCAGCTTGGAGGACGGGACAGGGAACTATGGCTACACCTTC.

This sequence joins TRBV11-2 and TRBJ2-7; D might be TRBD1 (5 bases). Trimming took off 2 bases at V and 3 bases at J, with 11 bases between the two ends. The CDR3 loop spans 14 amino acids. Looked up from germline, CDR1 is SGHAT and CDR2 is FQNNGV. CDR3 bases: TGTGCCAGCAGCTTAATTGGGGCCAACTACGAGCAGTACTTC. Protein product: CASSLIGANYEQYF.

The chain joins TRBV27 to TRBJ1-1; D not certain. The CDR3 runs 12 residues. Germline CDR1 reads MNHEY; CDR2 reads SMNVEV (reference sequence). Trimming pared 8 bases from V and 0 bases from J, leaving 7 bases between. CDR3 sequence (DNA): TGTGCCAGCGGCCCTCTGAACACTGAAGCTTTCTTT. The encoded protein is CASGPLNTEAFF.

The V call is TRBV28, the J call TRBJ1-1; possibly TRBD1 for D (6 bases). Germline CDR1 is MDHEN and CDR2 is SYDVKM. The CDR3 contains 17 residues. V gave up 5 bases and J gave up 4 bases, with 23 bases separating them. As DNA, the CDR3 is TGTGCCAGCAGTCAGATGAAACAGGGTTTTGGCAGCACTGAAGCTTTCTTT. This gives the protein CASSQMKQGFGSTEAFF.

The CDR3 coding sequence is TGCGCCAGCAGCTTAGACCCCGGGGTCGGGGCCAACGTCCTGACTTTC. Translated: CASSLDPGVGANVLTF. The chain recombines TRBV5-1 with TRBJ2-6; D is possibly TRBD2 (5 bases). The CDR3 runs 16 residues. The V gene lost 2 bases and the J gene lost 4 bases, with 13 bases spanning the gap. The V gene's germline CDR1 is SGHRS and CDR2 YFSETQ.

The chain employs TRBV5-4 and TRBJ1-1; 10 bases fit TRBD1. V shed 4 bases, J shed 5 bases, and the junction held 5 bases outside the gene matches. The germline V gene encodes CDR1 SGHNT and CDR2 YYREEE (reference sequence). The CDR3 length is 14 residues. As DNA, the CDR3 is TGTGCCAGCAGCCCCCCGGACAGGGGGACTGAAGCTTTCTTT. Protein: CASSPPDRGTEAFF. Variable domain in full (rest from reference TRBV5-4 and TRBJ1-1): ETGVTQSPTHLIKTRGQQVTLRCSSQSGHNTVSWYQQALGQGPQFIFQYYREEENGRGNFPPRFSGLQFPNYSSELNVNALELDDSALYLCASSPPDRGTEAFFGQGTRLTVV.

This clone has only one observation. The chain has TRBV7-9 and TRBJ1-5; D might be TRBD1 (5 bases). The germline V and J ends were trimmed by 5 bases and 4 bases, with 12 bases remaining between them. The CDR3 totals 14 residues. From germline, CDR1 is SEHNR and CDR2 FQNEAQ (reference sequence). Here the CDR3 reads CASSHGGNNQPQHF. CDR3 coding DNA: TGTGCCAGCAGCCATGGGGGGAATAATCAGCCCCAGCATTTT. Drawing the rest from reference TRBV7-9 and TRBJ1-5, the complete variable domain is DTGVSQNPRHKITKRGQNVTFRCDPISEHNRLYWYRQTLGQGPEFLTYFQNEAQLEKSRLLSDRFSAERPKGSFSTLEIQRTEQGDSAMYLCASSHGGNNQPQHFGDGTRLSIL.

The chain recombines TRBV19 with TRBJ1-5, with TRBD1 matching over 7 bases. V lost 2 bases and J lost 5; bases outside the gene matches: 9. This CDR3 is built from 16 residues. From germline, CDR1 is LNHDA and CDR2 SQIVND (reference sequence). CDR3 DNA: TGTGCCAGTAGTATATCGTCGGGACAGAGGGATCAGCCCCAGCATTTT. Amino acids: CASSISSGQRDQPQHF. Full variable domain (remainder filled in from reference TRBV19 and TRBJ1-5): DGGITQSPKYLFRKEGQNVTLSCEQNLNHDAMYWYRQDPGQGLRLIYYSQIVNDFQKGDIAEGYSVSREKKESFPLTVTSAQKNPTAFYLCASSISSGQRDQPQHFGDGTRLSIL.

CDR3 sequence (DNA): TGTGCCAGCAGCTTAGAACCCGGCGGGGAGCTGTTTTTT. Encoded protein: CASSLEPGGELFF. The V gene is TRBV11-3, the J gene TRBJ2-2; the D is unclear. Trimming removed 0 bases from V and 7 bases from J, with 6 bases in between. Germline V gene lookup returns CDR1 SGHNT and CDR2 YENEEA. This CDR3 is built from 13 residues.

V usage is TRBV11-2 and J usage is TRBJ1-5, with no clear D. V was shortened by 3 bases and J by 0 bases, with 9 bases between the two germline ends. CDR3 size: 15 residues. The germline CDR1 and CDR2 sequences are SGHAT and FQNNGV. The CDR3 here is CASSLRGNSNQPQHF. The DNA of the CDR3 is TGTGCCAGCAGCTTGCGCGGTAATAGCAATCAGCCCCAGCATTTT. Supplemented by reference TRBV11-2 and TRBJ1-5, the full variable domain reads EAGVAQSPRYKIIEKRQSVAFWCNPISGHATLYWYQQILGQGPKLLIQFQNNGVVDDSQLPKDRFSAERLKGVDSTLKIQPAKLEDSAVYLCASSLRGNSNQPQHFGDGTRLSIL.

The chain combines TRBV5-1 with TRBJ2-7; the match to TRBD2 covers 7 bases. This CDR3 has 15 amino acids. Germline CDR1 and CDR2: SGHRS and YFSETQ. After removal of 3 bases from V and 0 bases from J, the junction contained 6 bases not matched to a gene. The CDR3 coding sequence is TGCGCCAGCAGCTCCCGGCGGGGGAGCTCCTACGAGCAGTACTTC. Translated, it gives CASSSRRGSSYEQYF.

The genes are TRBV11-2 and TRBJ2-1, with 12 bases that match TRBD2. CDR3 length equals 16 residues. CDR1 SGHAT and CDR2 FQNNGV come from the germline V gene. Losses at the gene ends were 5 bases for V and 4 bases for J; bases not matched to a gene: 6. The CDR3 sequence: CASSTLAGGPYNEQFF. CDR3 sequence (DNA): TGTGCCAGCAGCACACTAGCGGGGGGCCCGTACAATGAGCAGTTCTTC.

CDR3 nucleotide sequence: TGTGCCAGCTCACCAACGACAGCCGACACAGATACGCAGTATTTT. This translates into CASSPTTADTDTQYF. The genes are TRBV18 and TRBJ2-3; tentative D call: TRBD1 (5 bases). Germline CDR1 reads KGHSH; CDR2 reads LQKENI. The CDR3 totals 15 residues. Trimming removed 2 bases at V and 2 bases at J, with 11 bases between.

The genes are TRBV10-1 and TRBJ2-7; 8 nucleotides agree with TRBD2. V lost 4 bases, J lost 2 bases, and 1 base stayed unmatched. CDR3 length equals 13 residues. CDR1 WNHNN and CDR2 SYGVQD come from the germline V gene (reference sequence). The CDR3 region has the DNA TGCGCCAGCAGTGTGGGACTAGCCTACGAGCAGTACTTC. It yields the protein CASSVGLAYEQYF.

The chain has TRBV9 and TRBJ2-7; 8 nucleotides align to TRBD2. The germline gives CDR1 SGDLS, CDR2 YYNGEE. This CDR3 has 15 amino acids. V was clipped by 3 bases and J by 0 bases; unmatched bases: 5. CDR3: CASSAGGDNSYEQYF. The CDR3 DNA is TGTGCCAGCAGCGCGGGGGGGGACAACTCCTACGAGCAGTACTTC.

The chain carries TRBV7-9 and TRBJ1-2; TRBD1 aligns across 8 bases. The germline V gene encodes CDR1 SEHNR and CDR2 FQNEAQ (reference sequence). V was clipped by 1 base and J by 0 bases; unmatched bases: 7. The CDR3 sequence is 17 residues long. CDR3 DNA sequence: TGTGCCAGCAGCTTAGGGGGGACAGGCAAAACTAACTATGGCTACACCTTC. It codes for CASSLGGTGKTNYGYTF.

A note on this clone: Compared with germline, one end of the junction differs, possibly owing to a read error. V usage is TRBV5-4 and J usage is TRBJ1-4, with D perhaps TRBD1 (6 bases). The CDR3 covers 16 residues. Germline values: CDR1 SGHNT, CDR2 YYREEE (reference sequence). The DNA of the CDR3 is TGTGCCAGCACCTTGGGGGGGCGTGGAACTAATGAAAAACTGTTTTTT. Translating gives CASTLGGRGTNEKLFF.

The chain combines TRBV11-2 with TRBJ2-3; D is possibly TRBD2 (5 bases). Germline lookup yields CDR1 SGHAT and CDR2 FQNNGV. Trimming shortened V by 4 bases and J by 3 bases, and 20 bases separated the two germline ends. The CDR3 spans 17 residues. The CDR3 nucleotides are TGTGCCAGCAGCTCCGCTTCTGTACCCTCGGGGACAGATACGCAGTATTTT. As protein: CASSSASVPSGTDTQYF.